The sequence of this T cell receptor beta chain was determined in a study of CD8 T cells in ankylosing spondylitis. Only a few counts were recorded for this clonotype. V shed 1 base, J shed 4 bases, and the junction held 19 bases outside the gene matches. This CDR3 is 19 amino acids long. Germline CDR1 is SQVTM and CDR2 is ANQGSEA. TCRdb ran MiXCR on the 5' RACE reads and lists one entry per CDR3 protein. The profile shows roughly 230,000 distinct CDR3 sequences, 15% to 20% of them singletons. The V and J genes are TRBV29-1 and TRBJ2-3; the match to TRBD1 covers 8 bases. Sequencing was done on a sample of blood, either unsorted or a sorted T cell fraction (not recorded which). The receptor's source is a male donor with ankylosing spondylitis or in good health (not recorded which). DNA of the CDR3: TGCAGCGTTGAAGCCTATTCCACCTGGGACAGGCCTAATGCAGATACGCAGTATTTT. Its protein is CSVEAYSTWDRPNADTQYF.